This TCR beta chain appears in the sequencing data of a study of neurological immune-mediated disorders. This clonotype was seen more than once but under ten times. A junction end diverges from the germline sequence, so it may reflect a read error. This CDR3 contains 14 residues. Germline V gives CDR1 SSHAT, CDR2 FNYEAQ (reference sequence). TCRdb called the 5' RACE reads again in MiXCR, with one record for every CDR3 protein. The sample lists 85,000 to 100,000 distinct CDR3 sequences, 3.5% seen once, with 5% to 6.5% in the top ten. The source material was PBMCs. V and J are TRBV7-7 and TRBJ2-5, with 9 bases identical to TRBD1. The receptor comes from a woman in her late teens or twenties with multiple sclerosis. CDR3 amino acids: CASSLGQGVRTQYF. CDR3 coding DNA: TGTGCTAGCAGCTTGGGACAGGGAGTAAGGACCCAGTACTTC.